This TCR beta chain derives from a study of cytomegalovirus exposure and HLA in healthy donors. Study-wide results and limits: CMV serostatus was the sole immune exposure data available.

PCR used 60 Vbeta primers and 13 Jbeta primers. Generated by immunoSEQ multiplex PCR, the TCRdb table keeps only in-frame clones and is missing some. The data show around 160,000 clones, with around 79% seen just once and 7.4% held by the top ten. Notes on this clone: The antigen is not known.

This CDR3 has 16 residues. Per the germline V gene, CDR1 is SNHLY and CDR2 is FYNNEI. The V and J ends lost 1 base and 3 bases respectively, with 12 bases between them. The chain links TRBV2 to TRBJ2-2; D possibly corresponds to TRBD2 (7 bases). The clonotype originates from a male donor in good health and CMV-seropositive. What was sequenced was PBMCs. This CDR3 is CASSEEAGAHTGELFF. CDR3 DNA: TGTGCCAGCAGTGAAGAGGCGGGGGCCCACACCGGGGAGCTGTTTTTT.